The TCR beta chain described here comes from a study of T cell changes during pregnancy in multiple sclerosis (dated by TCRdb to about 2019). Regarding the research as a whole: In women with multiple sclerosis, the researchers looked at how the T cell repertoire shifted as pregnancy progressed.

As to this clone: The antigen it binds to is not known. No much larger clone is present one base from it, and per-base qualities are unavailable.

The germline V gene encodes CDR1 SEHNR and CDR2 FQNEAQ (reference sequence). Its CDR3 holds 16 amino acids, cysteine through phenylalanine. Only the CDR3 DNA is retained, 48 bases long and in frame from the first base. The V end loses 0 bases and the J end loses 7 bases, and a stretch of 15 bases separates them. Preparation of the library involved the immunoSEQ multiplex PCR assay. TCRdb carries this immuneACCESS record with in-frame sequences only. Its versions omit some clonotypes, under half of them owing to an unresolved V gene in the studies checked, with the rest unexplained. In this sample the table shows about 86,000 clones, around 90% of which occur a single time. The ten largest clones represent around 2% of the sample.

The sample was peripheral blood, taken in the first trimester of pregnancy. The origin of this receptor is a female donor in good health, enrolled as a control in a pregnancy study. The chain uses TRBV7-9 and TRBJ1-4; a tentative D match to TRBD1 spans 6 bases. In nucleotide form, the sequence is TGTGCCAGCAGCTTAGCGGCCGGCAGGGGTGGTGAAAAACTGTTTTTT. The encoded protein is CASSLAAGRGGEKLFF.